Listed below are T cell receptor beta chains from one sample, sequenced in a study of cytomegalovirus exposure and HLA in healthy donors. Measured with immunoSEQ multiplex PCR; TCRdb has only the in-frame clones, and not every one. The sample records some 190,000 clones, about 82% being singletons. Sequenced sample: PBMCs. The receptors shown here come from a male donor in good health and CMV-seronegative. Each CDR3 is given with its conserved first and last residue. D genes are given only for firm matches. The size field is filled for only some rows; it gives once, few, many or a size class.

length,D,size,J,V,CDR3,DNA
12,-,-,TRBJ2-7,TRBV10-3,CAISETDYEQYF,TGTGCCATCAGTGAGACAGACTACGAGCAGTACTTC
14,TRBD1,-,TRBJ1-2,TRBV28,CASSGTTGMYGYTF,TGTGCCAGCAGCGGTACGACAGGGATGTATGGCTACACCTTC
14,TRBD2,-,TRBJ2-7,TRBV27,CASSLGSGGYEQYF,TGTGCCAGCAGTTTGGGTAGCGGGGGCTACGAGCAGTACTTC
15,TRBD2,-,TRBJ2-7,TRBV5-4,CASSRWGAGGKEQYF,TGTGCCAGCAGCCGCTGGGGAGCGGGGGGTAAGGAGCAGTACTTC
15,-,-,TRBJ2-3,TRBV5-1,CASSLVGGLTDTQYF,TGCGCCAGCAGCTTGGTCGGGGGGCTCACAGATACGCAGTATTTT
16,TRBD2,-,TRBJ2-5,TRBV18,CASSPRTSGSGETQYF,TGTGCCAGCTCCCCAAGGACTAGCGGGAGTGGCGAGACCCAGTACTTC
16,-,-,TRBJ2-7,TRBV6-5,CASSYSSQVTGVEQYF,TGTGCCAGCAGTTACTCATCACAGGTAACGGGAGTTGAGCAGTACTTC
14,-,-,TRBJ2-5,TRBV21-1,CASSNFPLQETQYF,TGTGCCAGCAGCAATTTTCCACTACAAGAGACCCAGTACTTC
13,-,-,TRBJ1-2,TRBV7-9,CASSPNRDYGYTF,TGTGCCAGCAGCCCGAACAGGGACTATGGCTACACCTTC
14,TRBD1,-,TRBJ2-7,TRBV5-1,CASNSGTGDYEQYF,TGCGCCAGCAACTCCGGGACAGGGGATTACGAGCAGTACTTC
19,TRBD1,-,TRBJ1-1,TRBV4-1,CASSGTSTRTGLAVSEAFF,TGCGCCAGCAGCGGAACTTCGACCCGGACAGGGCTTGCGGTGTCTGAAGCTTTCTTT
15,-,-,TRBJ1-1,TRBV27,CASSGGETGNTEAFF,TGTGCCAGCAGTGGGGGGGAAACGGGGAACACTGAAGCTTTCTTT
13,TRBD1,few,TRBJ1-2,TRBV2,CASTDREYYGYTF,TGTGCCAGCACAGACAGGGAGTACTATGGCTACACCTTC
14,-,few,TRBJ1-1,TRBV5-1,CASSLGPGNTEAFF,TGCGCCAGCAGCTTGGGTCCGGGGAACACTGAAGCTTTCTTT
13,-,few,TRBJ2-2,TRBV5-1,CASSPGGNGELFF,TGCGCCAGCAGCCCAGGGGGGAACGGGGAGCTGTTTTTT
13,-,few,TRBJ1-1,TRBV27,CASRYYGDTEAFF,TGTGCCAGCAGATACTACGGGGACACTGAAGCTTTCTTT
12,-,-,TRBJ2-1,TRBV7-9,CASSSRDNEQFF,TGTGCCAGCAGCTCCAGGGACAATGAGCAGTTCTTC
14,-,-,TRBJ2-4,TRBV5-5,CASSVTGLTNIQYF,TGTGCCAGCAGCGTGACAGGTTTGACGAACATTCAGTACTTC
12,TRBD1,-,TRBJ2-7,TRBV29-1,CSVGQVFYEQYF,TGCAGCGTAGGACAGGTTTTCTACGAGCAGTACTTC
16,-,-,TRBJ2-3,TRBV15,CATSRDGQGHTDTQYF,TGTGCCACCAGCAGAGATGGGCAGGGACACACAGATACGCAGTATTTT
20,TRBD2,-,TRBJ2-7,TRBV7-6,CASSLFSSGLLAGSPYEQYF,TGTGCCAGCAGCTTATTTTCTTCCGGGCTATTAGCGGGAAGCCCCTACGAGCAGTACTTC
19,-,-,TRBJ2-2,TRBV5-1,CASSSGTRSLGDVTGELFF,TGCGCCAGCAGCTCCGGGACACGGTCTTTGGGGGATGTCACCGGGGAGCTGTTTTTT
12,-,-,TRBJ2-7,TRBV5-1,CASSGSAYEQYF,TGCGCCAGCAGCGGCTCAGCCTACGAGCAGTACTTC
15,-,-,TRBJ2-2,TRBV27,CASSFRGTNTGELFF,TGTGCCAGCAGTTTCCGCGGTACGAACACCGGGGAGCTGTTTTTT
16,-,-,TRBJ1-5,TRBV19,CASNGERQTYNQPQHF,TGTGCCAGTAACGGAGAACGACAGACCTACAATCAGCCCCAGCATTTT
15,TRBD2,-,TRBJ2-5,TRBV27,CATGLAGNRGETQYF,TGTGCCACCGGACTAGCGGGAAATAGAGGAGAGACCCAGTACTTC
13,-,few,TRBJ1-1,TRBV13,CASSPSRRVEAFF,TGTGCCAGCAGCCCGAGTCGGAGGGTGGAGGCTTTCTTT
14,TRBD1,-,TRBJ1-2,TRBV19,CASSVADRVYGYTF,TGTGCCAGTAGTGTCGCGGACAGGGTTTATGGCTACACCTTC